This T cell receptor (beta chain) was sequenced for a study of OX40 agonist ivuxolimab in advanced cancers. The CDR3 runs to 15 residues. Trimming pared 8 bases from V and 4 bases from J, leaving 21 bases between. The germline gives CDR1 MNHEY, CDR2 SMNVEV (reference sequence). Sequenced by immunoSEQ multiplex PCR; TCRdb stores in-frame clones only, minus some. The sample has tens of thousands of clones; more than 70% are singletons. The sequence came from an adult with an advanced solid tumor such as melanoma, head and neck, liver or kidney cancer. The sequencing used CD4+ or CD8+ T cells sorted from blood, collected in a trial of the OX40 agonist ivuxolimab. J is TRBJ2-7 and V is TRBV27, with a tentative D call TRBD1 (5 bases). The CDR3 loop reads CASFYRQAQPYEQYF. The DNA for the CDR3 is TGTGCCAGCTTCTACAGGCAGGCTCAACCTTACGAGCAGTACTTC.